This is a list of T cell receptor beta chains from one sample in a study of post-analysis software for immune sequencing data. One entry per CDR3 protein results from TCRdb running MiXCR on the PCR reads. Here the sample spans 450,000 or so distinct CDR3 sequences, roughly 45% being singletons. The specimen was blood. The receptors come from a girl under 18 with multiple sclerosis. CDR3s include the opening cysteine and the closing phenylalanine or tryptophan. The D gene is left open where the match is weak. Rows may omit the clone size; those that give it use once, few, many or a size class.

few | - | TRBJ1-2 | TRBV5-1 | CASSRLGEVIYGYTF | TGCGCCAGCAGCCGCCTGGGGGAGGTAATCTATGGCTACACCTTC
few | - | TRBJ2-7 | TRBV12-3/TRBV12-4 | CASSFVPSVYEQYF | TGTGCCAGCAGTTTCGTGCCTAGCGTCTACGAGCAGTACTTC
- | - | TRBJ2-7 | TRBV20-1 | CSARQSEWTYEQYF | TGCAGTGCTAGACAGTCAGAGTGGACCTACGAGCAGTACTTC
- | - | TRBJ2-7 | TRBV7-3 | CASSRGLFSHEQYF | TGTGCCAGCAGCCGCGGACTATTTTCCCACGAGCAGTACTTC
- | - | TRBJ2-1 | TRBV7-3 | CASSGGPNNEQFF | TGTGCCAGCAGCGGGGGACCAAACAATGAGCAGTTCTTC
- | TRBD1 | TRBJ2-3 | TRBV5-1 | CASSMGQLPTDTQYF | TGCGCCAGCAGCATGGGACAGCTACCCACAGATACGCAGTATTTT
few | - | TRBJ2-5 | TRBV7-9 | CASSPPGYQETQYF | TGTGCCAGCAGCCCTCCCGGTTACCAAGAGACCCAGTACTTC
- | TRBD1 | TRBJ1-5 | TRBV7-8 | CASNRDSFQPRHF | TGTGCCAGCAACCGGGACAGCTTTCAGCCCCGGCATTTT
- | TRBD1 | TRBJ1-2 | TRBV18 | CASSPGTGRNFYTF | TGTGCCAGCTCACCCGGGACAGGGAGGAATTTCTACACCTTC
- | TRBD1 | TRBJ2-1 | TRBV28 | CASSYYSPQGYEQFF | TGTGCCAGCAGTTATTACTCCCCACAGGGGTATGAGCAGTTCTTC
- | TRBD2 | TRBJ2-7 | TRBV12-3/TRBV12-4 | CASSPSGSYNEQYF | TGTGCCAGCAGTCCTAGCGGGTCCTACAATGAGCAGTACTTC
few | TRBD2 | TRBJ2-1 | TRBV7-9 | CASSLVSGRANEQFF | TGTGCCAGCAGCTTAGTGAGCGGGAGGGCCAATGAGCAGTTCTTC
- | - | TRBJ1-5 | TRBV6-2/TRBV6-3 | CASRSRGEDQPQHF | TGTGCCAGCAGGTCCAGGGGTGAGGATCAGCCCCAGCATTTT
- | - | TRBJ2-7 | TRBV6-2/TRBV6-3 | CASSPRGVSSYEQYF | TGTGCCAGCAGTCCTCGAGGGGTGAGCTCCTACGAGCAGTACTTC
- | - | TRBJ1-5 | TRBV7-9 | CASSLEGQPQHF | TGTGCCAGCAGCTTAGAGGGGCAGCCCCAGCATTTT
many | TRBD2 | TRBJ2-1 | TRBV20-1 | CSAKREWEQFF | TGCAGCGCGAAGCGGGAGTGGGAGCAGTTCTTC
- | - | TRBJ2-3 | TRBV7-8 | CASSPRASTDTQYF | TGTGCCAGCAGCCCTCGGGCCTCCACAGATACGCAGTATTTT
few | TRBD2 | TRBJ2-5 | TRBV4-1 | CASSQGGTMALETQYF | TGCGCCAGCAGCCAAGGGGGGACTATGGCCTTGGAGACCCAGTACTTC
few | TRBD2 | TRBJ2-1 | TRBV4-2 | CASSQALAGLNEQFF | TGTGCCAGCAGCCAAGCACTAGCGGGTCTCAATGAGCAGTTCTTC
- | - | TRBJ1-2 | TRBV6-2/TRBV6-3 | CASSYLGGPGGYTF | TGTGCCAGCAGTTACCTCGGAGGCCCCGGGGGCTACACCTTC
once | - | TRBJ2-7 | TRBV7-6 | CASSAGQSPPYEQYF | TGTGCCAGCAGCGCGGGACAGTCGCCGCCCTACGAGCAGTACTTC
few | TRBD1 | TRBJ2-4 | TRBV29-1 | CSVDYVGQGRVQYF | TGCAGCGTTGACTACGTGGGACAGGGGAGGGTGCAGTACTTC
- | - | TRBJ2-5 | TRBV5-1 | CASSEDSFQETQYF | TGCGCCAGCAGCGAAGACAGCTTCCAAGAGACCCAGTACTTC
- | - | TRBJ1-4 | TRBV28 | CASRIQEKLFF | TGTGCCAGCAGGATACAGGAAAAACTGTTTTTT